This TCR beta chain emerged from a study of shared clonotypes between healthy human individuals (dated by TCRdb to 2020 to 2021). Broadly, across the study: A few men and two women, aged 18 to 49 years, made up the cohort. For each donor, three plates each were used for CD4 naive and CD4 memory, two plates were used for CD8 naive, and one plate was used for CD8 memory. The study deeply sequenced blood TCR repertoires of about 5 healthy adults to estimate repertoire size and the extent of clonotype sharing between individuals. Different laboratories and diverse techniques were used to prepare libraries and sequence TCR repertoires, to increase sequencing depth and limit assay-specific biases. Each donor's leukapheresis produced roughly between roughly 0.9 and 9 billion PBMCs. What the work shows at the level of the full study, not this receptor alone: Even with the large sequencing depth, rarefaction of the sorted-subset datasets indicated that sequencing was incomplete. Naive subsets generally had larger estimated clonotype richness than memory subsets. Only blood was sampled, and tissue TCR repertoires likely differ from those in blood. The small number of donors limited the genetic and exposure-history diversity represented. Based on pairwise subsampling, the degree of clonotype sharing among donors was expected to be affected by sequencing depth. When a handful of donors were compared, the shared fraction of clonotypes was about 5% for naive CD4, roughly 3.3% for naive CD8, more than 2% for memory CD4, and 0.4% for memory CD8. Clonotypes shared by all four sorted-subset donors showed higher generation probabilities than non-shared clonotypes.

The CDR1 and CDR2 encoded by the germline V gene are MGHDK and SYGVNS. The germline V and J ends show losses of 8 bases and 3 bases respectively, and no gene match explains 5 bases of the junction. The CDR3 has 15 amino acids, counting the end cysteine and phenylalanine. CDR3 DNA only is kept here, 45 bases in frame from base 1. Using the deep immunoSEQ assay, multiplex PCR amplified TCR CDR3 regions from genomic DNA. Genomic DNA extracted from each cell subset was distributed evenly over all wells of several immunoSEQ 96-well plates, and each plate served as one replicate. For sorted subsets, around 0.2 ug of genomic DNA, equivalent to some 30,000 T cell genomes, went into each replicate PCR. The purified libraries were quantified using a Qubit 3.0 fluorometer, sized with a Bioanalyzer 2100, and then quantified again using the KAPA Library Quantification kit. Each immunoSEQ 96-well plate was sequenced on its own single-read 150-cycle Illumina NextSeq 550 flow cell. Turning to the authors' computational methods: The immunoSEQ output contained only junctional sequences without quality scores, so filtering could not match that applied to full-length reads. To assign V/J genes and CDR3, sequences were annotated against IMGT germline references using PyIR, a Python wrapper for IgBLAST v1.9. Reads were removed for weak V/J assignments (E-value above 1e-6), missing CDR3, stop codons, out-of-frame junctions, or ambiguous translated residues. V3J clonotypes were defined by identical inferred V gene, J gene, and CDR3 amino acid sequence. Percentage overlap between repertoires was computed as shared unique clonotypes divided by the size of the smaller repertoire. Richness of each repertoire was evaluated using RTK rarefaction, the Chao1 estimator, and Recon v2.1 estimates of unobserved clonotypes. Generation probabilities were computed with OLGA for all TCRbeta clonotypes obtained by the gDNA method from four donors. What TCRdb holds here is the immuneACCESS table cut down to in-frame rearrangements. Part of the clones is not present; checked against another copy, under half of the missing clones reflect an unresolved V gene, and the others are unexplained. V, J and clone size derive from that table, while D and trimming were established from the DNA sequence. This sample holds over 75,000 clones; over 60% were observed only once. In total, the top ten clones hold about 50% of the sample.

In its sample, this clone was seen a few times. The specificity of this receptor is unknown. One base away there is no much larger clone; base qualities are not given. Healthy HIV-negative adults with no recently reported acute infections or vaccinations were included as donors. Only Caucasian adults living in Nashville, Tennessee, USA were represented among the donors. CD8 memory samples were composed of magnetically selected CD45RO+ cells combined with CCR7-negative CD45RA+ effector memory (TemRA) cells. Blood was obtained by leukapheresis, after which PBMCs were separated by Ficoll-Histopaque density gradient centrifugation and cryopreserved in liquid nitrogen vapor phase. Analytical flow cytometry was used to check the purity and quantity of every magnetically sorted T cell population. Genomic DNA was isolated from each sorted fraction and quantified by UV absorbance on a Nanodrop 2000c.

The chain employs TRBV25-1 and TRBJ2-1; TRBD2 agrees with 12 junctional bases. The clonotype was recovered from a man aged 30 to 39 in good health. The sequencing input was memory CD8+ T cells sorted from blood. The cell subset or site label, read with the paper, signifies: CD45RO+ cells pooled with CCR7-negative TemRA cells. The nucleotide sequence is TGTGCCAGCGTCTGGACTAGCGGGATCTACAATGAGCAGTTCTTC. It specifies CASVWTSGIYNEQFF.